This TCR beta chain was sequenced in a study of response to subunit inactivated influenza vaccine listed by TCRdb under 2018. A note on the overall study: Deep quantitative T cell receptor repertoire profiling was used in the study to track responses to a trivalent subunit inactivated influenza vaccine. General study outcomes and caveats: According to the authors, only a limited number of new T cells may be recruited by each seasonal influenza vaccination.

Concerning this clonotype itself: The target of this receptor is not known. Base qualities are not at hand, and no much larger clone is one base apart.

Library preparation used RT-PCR. This sample was sequenced with an Illumina HiSeq 2500. TCRdb ran its own pipeline on the public reads, namely fastp trimming at Q25 and MiXCR clone calling, and kept in-frame beta chains. Every entry covers one CDR3 protein and lists the most common genes and DNA from its rows. The sample records more than 600,000 distinct CDR3 sequences, about a fifth of which are singletons. The ten largest clones capture approximately 11% of the sample. CDR1 and CDR2 were assigned from the germline V gene as SGDLS and YYNGEE. Inclusive of the bounding cysteine and phenylalanine, the CDR3 is 18 residues long. Of all the DNA, just the CDR3 is kept, 54 bases in frame from base 1. Trimming accounts for 2 bases at V and 1 base at J, while the number of junction bases matched to no gene is 5.

The V and J genes are TRBV9 and TRBJ2-1; TRBD2 fits 14 bases in the junction. This TCR came from a man aged 50 to 59 who received an inactivated influenza vaccine. Donor details come from another sample of the same person, matched by shared clones. Material: PBMCs from blood, obtained 4 to 6 days after vaccination. The nucleotides read TGTGCCAGCAGCGTGGGACTAGCGGGAGTTGGGTCCTACAATGAGCAGTTCTTC. The encoded protein is CASSVGLAGVGSYNEQFF. Where the CDR3 stops, the reference TRBV9 and TRBJ2-1 genes take over; the full variable domain is DSGVTQTPKHLITATGQRVTLRCSPRSGDLSVYWYQQSLDQGLQFLIQYYNGEERAKGNILERFSAQQFPDLHSELNLSSLELGDSALYFCASSVGLAGVGSYNEQFFGPGTRLTVL.